This T cell receptor beta chain is from a study of T cell responses to AZD1222 COVID-19 vaccine. Repertoires were generated with immunoSEQ multiplex PCR, while TCRdb's copy carries only in-frame clones and drops some. In the table there are approximately 100,000 clones, about 92% of which are singletons. The clonotype comes from an adult in good health. The sequences come from peripheral blood, collected on day 0 of AZD1222 vaccination.

CDR3 residues: CASSVGGEGSETQYF. The CDR3 DNA reads as TGTGCCAGCAGCGTGGGAGGGGAGGGGTCGGAGACCCAGTACTTC. The J gene is TRBJ2-5, the V gene TRBV9, with 7 bases fitting TRBD2. The germline V gene has CDR1 SGDLS and CDR2 YYNGEE. Trimming cost V 2 bases and J 5 bases; bases outside gene matches: 9. The CDR3 totals 15 residues.